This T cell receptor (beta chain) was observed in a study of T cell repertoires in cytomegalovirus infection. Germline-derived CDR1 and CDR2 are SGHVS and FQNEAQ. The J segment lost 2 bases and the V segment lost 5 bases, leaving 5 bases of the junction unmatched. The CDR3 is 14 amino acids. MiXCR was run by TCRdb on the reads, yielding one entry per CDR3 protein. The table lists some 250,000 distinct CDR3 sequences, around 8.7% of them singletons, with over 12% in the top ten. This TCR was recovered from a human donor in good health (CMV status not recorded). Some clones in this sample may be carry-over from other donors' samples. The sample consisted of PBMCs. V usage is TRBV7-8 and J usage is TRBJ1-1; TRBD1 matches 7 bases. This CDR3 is CASSRQGINTEAFF. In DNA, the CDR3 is TGTGCCAGCAGCCGACAGGGAATAAACACTGAAGCTTTCTTT.